This TCR beta chain was found in a study of blood T cell repertoires in COVID-19. Study background: Sources were T cells, B-cell-depleted T cells, or PBMCs; the material itself was cDNA or gDNA.

V was pared by 5 bases and J by 7 bases, with 18 bases between. Germline V gene sequence: CDR1 MNHEY, CDR2 SVGAGI. The length of the CDR3 is 15 residues. The assay was immunoSEQ multiplex PCR, and TCRdb's table has in-frame clones only and misses some. This sample has around 220,000 clones, with under 90% found just once. The sequencing input was peripheral blood. The chain uses TRBV6-5 and TRBJ2-1; a weak D match, TRBD1 (6 bases). This clonotype originated in a man between 45 and 60 years old with acute or convalescent COVID-19. CDR3 bases: TGTGCCAGCAGTCCGGCAGGGGCCCTGCGGAATGAGCAGTTCTTC. Protein sequence: CASSPAGALRNEQFF.